The 18 T cell receptor beta chains reported below all come from one sample, sequenced in a study of T cell responses to AZD1222 COVID-19 vaccine (dated by TCRdb to the early 2020s). Receptors were amplified or captured by the immunoSEQ multiplex PCR assay. In its TCRdb copy, this immuneACCESS table keeps in-frame sequences only and misses some clones. Where compared with another copy, unresolved V genes explain less than half of these, and the others have no known cause. In all, the sample holds about 96,000 clones, and 80% to 90% of those were seen once. The ten largest clones add up to about 1.5% of the sample. In light of the paper, this sample's time point label describes: baseline before first vaccination. Sequencing used peripheral blood, obtained on day 0 of AZD1222 vaccination. The receptors were sampled from an adult in good health.

The J gene is TRBJ1-6, the V gene TRBV3-1 (or the pseudogene TRBV3-2); possibly TRBD1 for D (5 bases). Deletions cut 0 bases from V and 7 bases from J, with 19 bases between. In germline, CDR1 is LGHDT, CDR2 YNNKEL (reference sequence). The CDR3 consists of 18 residues. The CDR3 DNA follows: TGTGCCAGCAGCCAAGAAAGGAGAGGGCGAGGGGACAATTCACCCCTCCACTTT. Its protein is CASSQERRGRGDNSPLHF.

The rearrangement uses TRBV30 and TRBJ2-7; maybe TRBD2 (6 bases). The CDR3 runs 12 residues. The germline CDR1 and CDR2 sequences are GTSNPN and SVGIG (reference sequence). V lost 8 bases and J lost 0, with 11 bases in between. CDR3 sequence: CAGSSGSYEQYF. The CDR3 DNA is TGTGCCGGAAGTAGCGGCTCCTACGAGCAGTACTTC.

The rearrangement links TRBV7-9 to TRBJ2-1; 9 nucleotides align to TRBD2. J gave up 10 bases and V 2 bases, and 9 bases lay outside the gene matches. Germline CDR1 SEHNR, CDR2 FQNEAQ (reference sequence). CDR3 length: 15 residues. The CDR3 DNA reads as TGTGCCAGCAGCTTATGGGGCGGGGGGGCACAGGAGCAGTTCTTC. Amino acids: CASSLWGGGAQEQFF.

The table lists this clone with a few counts. This chain uses TRBV6-5 with TRBJ1-1; 9 bases are shared with TRBD1. Unmatched junction bases numbered 8, after V lost 5 bases and J lost 7 bases. The CDR3 sequence is 14 residues long. Per the germline V gene, CDR1 is MNHEY and CDR2 is SVGAGI. The CDR3 DNA follows: TGTGCCAGCAGTCTGGGACAGGGATACTTTGAAGCTTTCTTT. This translates into CASSLGQGYFEAFF.

The chain combines TRBV20-1 with TRBJ2-1; D is unclear. CDR3 length equals 15 residues. V lost 3 bases to trimming and J lost 0 bases, with 12 bases between them. CDR1 is DFQATT and CDR2 is SNEGSKA in the germline V gene (reference sequence). This CDR3 reads CSASNSRSSYNEQFF. The CDR3 DNA sequence: TGCAGTGCTAGTAACTCGCGGAGCTCCTACAATGAGCAGTTCTTC.

The rearrangement joins TRBV6-5 to TRBJ1-2; tentative D call: TRBD1 (6 bases). V was clipped by 8 bases and J by 3 bases, with 13 bases between them. CDR3 length equals 13 residues. Germline V CDR1 and CDR2: MNHEY, SVGAGI. This chain's CDR3 is CASEGTGYYGYTF. DNA for the CDR3: TGTGCCAGCGAAGGCACAGGGTACTATGGCTACACCTTC.

The V gene is TRBV6-4, the J gene TRBJ1-2, with 9 positions matching TRBD1. The CDR3 has 14 amino acids. Per germline, CDR1 MRHNA and CDR2 SNTAGT. Trimming cost V 5 bases and J 4 bases; bases outside gene matches: 5. In nucleotides, the CDR3 is TGTGCCAGCAGTATCGGACAGGGGTCCTATGGCTACACCTTC. It codes for CASSIGQGSYGYTF.

The chain employs TRBV7-2 and TRBJ1-2; D is possibly TRBD1 (5 bases). CDR3 length: 15 amino acids. Germline loops: CDR1 SGHTA, CDR2 FQGNSA. Trimming removed 5 bases at V and 8 bases at J, with 21 bases between. For the CDR3, the DNA is TGTGCCAGCAGCCCCCCGACAGTCCGGGTAGGGGGCTACACCTTC. Its translation: CASSPPTVRVGGYTF.

The chain combines TRBV28 with TRBJ1-2, with 8 positions matching TRBD1. V gave up 3 bases and J gave up 5 bases; unmatched junction bases: 8. Germline values: CDR1 MDHEN, CDR2 SYDVKM. The CDR3 extends over 15 amino acids. The CDR3 region has the DNA TGTGCCAGCAGTTTTTCAGGGGGCGGGGGATATGGCTACACCTTC. Translating it yields CASSFSGGGGYGYTF.

J is TRBJ1-1 and V is TRBV6-5; 8 nucleotides line up with TRBD1. The CDR3 covers 14 residues. Germline V gene data show CDR1 as MNHEY and CDR2 as SVGAGI. The junction had 0 bases not matched to a gene; V was cut back by 2 bases and J by 1 base. CDR3 region: CASSYGQGNTEAFF. In DNA form, the CDR3 reads TGTGCCAGCAGTTACGGACAGGGGAACACTGAAGCTTTCTTT.

The CDR3, as DNA: TGTGCCAGCAGAGTGGGAACTGAAGCTTTCTTT. It yields the protein CASRVGTEAFF. The chain combines TRBV28 with TRBJ1-1; D is unresolved. CDR3 size: 11 residues. Germline CDR1 reads MDHEN; CDR2 reads SYDVKM. V was shortened by 6 bases and J by 5 bases, with 7 bases between the two germline ends.

This sequence joins TRBV28 and TRBJ2-7; the match to TRBD1 covers 8 bases. V was pared by 10 bases and J by 2 bases, with 10 bases of the junction left unmatched. The germline gives CDR1 MDHEN, CDR2 SYDVKM. The CDR3 is made up of 14 amino acids. In DNA, the CDR3 is TGTGCCACCCATACCGGGACAGGAGCCTACGAGCAGTACTTC. Translation: CATHTGTGAYEQYF.

In its sample, this clone was seen once. The V call is TRBV6-1, the J call TRBJ1-5, with D unclear. The V gene's germline CDR1 is MNHNS and CDR2 SASEGT. CDR3 size: 15 residues. Deletions cut 1 base from V and 0 bases from J, with 7 bases between. The CDR3 sequence: CASSEDSYSNQPQHF. The CDR3 nucleotides read TGTGCCAGCAGTGAAGACAGTTATAGCAATCAGCCCCAGCATTTT.

The rearrangement uses TRBV7-8 and TRBJ2-5, with D hard to call. The CDR3 totals 11 residues. V lost 5 bases, J lost 5 bases, and 6 bases lay in between. CDR1 is SGHVS and CDR2 is FQNEAQ in the germline V gene. This CDR3 is CASSLYETQYF. For the CDR3, the DNA is TGTGCCAGCAGCCTGTATGAGACCCAGTACTTC.

The CDR3 sequence is CASSPTGGRSYTF. The CDR3 nucleotides are TGTGCCAGCAGCCCGACAGGGGGCCGGAGCTACACCTTC. The chain uses TRBV6-2 or TRBV6-3 and TRBJ1-2; the match to TRBD1 covers 10 bases. The CDR3 contains 13 residues. Germline assignment: CDR1 MNHEY and CDR2 SVGEGT. The V segment lost 6 bases and the J segment 9 bases; nucleotides outside the gene matches: 7.

This clone was counted a single time. V is TRBV4-1 and J is TRBJ2-7, with 8 bases identical to TRBD2. The V gene end was trimmed by 2 bases and the J gene end by 6 bases; junction bases not matched to a gene: 9. The CDR3 has 15 amino acids. Germline CDR1 and CDR2: MGHRA and YSYEKL. The CDR3 DNA sequence: TGCGCCAGCAGCCAAATGACAGCGGGGGAGGGCGAGCAGTACTTC. Its protein is CASSQMTAGEGEQYF.

This clone occurred once. The chain couples TRBV5-1 to TRBJ1-1; a possible D gene is TRBD1 (6 bases). Germline CDR1 and CDR2: SGHRS and YFSETQ. Trimming took off 0 bases at V and 4 bases at J, with 10 bases between the two ends. This CDR3 is 14 amino acids long. The CDR3 coding sequence is TGCGCCAGCAGCTTGGAGGCAGGGGTCACTGAAGCTTTCTTT. Amino acid sequence: CASSLEAGVTEAFF. Looking up the rest from reference TRBV5-1 and TRBJ1-1 gives the full variable domain: KAGVTQTPRYLIKTRGQQVTLSCSPISGHRSVSWYQQTPGQGLQFLFEYFSETQRNKGNFPGRFSGRQFSNSRSEMNVSTLELGDSALYLCASSLEAGVTEAFFGQGTRLTVV.

This clone was counted a single time. The rearrangement links TRBV5-1 to TRBJ2-5; tentatively, D is TRBD1 or TRBD2 (5 bases each). Per the germline V gene, CDR1 is SGHRS and CDR2 is YFSETQ. This CDR3 region has 14 residues. Between the trimmed V and J ends, which lost 5 bases and 7 bases, there was a span of 18 bases. The CDR3 is CASRTRVGVGTQYF. The DNA for the CDR3 is TGCGCCAGCAGGACCAGGGTCGGGGTTGGGACCCAGTACTTC.